A single sample is the source of the 8 T cell receptor beta chains below, sequenced in a study of neurological immune-mediated disorders. TCRdb independently ran MiXCR on the 5' RACE reads; one entry per CDR3 protein. The table includes more than 55,000 distinct CDR3 sequences, around 10% detected once. The time point is: longitudinal time-point 2. Sequenced: PBMCs. The source is a man in his thirties or forties in good health.

Ten or more counts support this clonotype. This chain uses TRBV20-1 with TRBJ2-1; D might be TRBD2 (6 bases). The CDR3 length is 14 residues. The germline V gene has CDR1 DFQATT and CDR2 SNEGSKA (reference sequence). V was clipped by 3 bases and J by 3 bases, with 12 bases between them. CDR3 loop: CSASAGGFYNEQFF. The CDR3 DNA follows: TGCAGTGCTAGCGCCGGGGGTTTCTACAATGAGCAGTTCTTC.

This clonotype was observed at least ten times. The V call is TRBV5-1, the J call TRBJ1-1, with a tentative D call TRBD1 (5 bases). There are 15 residues in the CDR3. Germline V CDR1 and CDR2: SGHRS, YFSETQ. V gave up 1 base and J gave up 0 bases, with 10 bases separating them. The CDR3 region is CASSLWDPLNTEAFF. DNA of the CDR3: TGCGCCAGCAGCTTGTGGGACCCTCTGAACACTGAAGCTTTCTTT.

Many counts were recorded for this clonotype. J is TRBJ2-3 and V is TRBV6-6; 11 bases map to TRBD2. CDR1 and CDR2 (germline): MNHNY, SVGAGI (reference sequence). There are 17 residues in the CDR3. Germline trimming cut 6 bases from V and 0 bases from J; bases unmatched to any gene: 8. The CDR3: CASRTGLAGHSTDTQYF. The DNA of the CDR3 is TGTGCCAGCAGGACAGGACTAGCGGGTCATAGCACAGATACGCAGTATTTT.

This clonotype was recorded many times. The chain recombines TRBV28 with TRBJ1-5; D not resolved. CDR1 is MDHEN and CDR2 is SYDVKM in the germline V gene. Trimming removed 1 base at V and 7 bases at J, with 5 bases between. This CDR3 region has 12 residues. DNA of the CDR3: TGTGCCAGCAGTTTATTTAGCCAGCCCCAGCATTTT. It is translated as CASSLFSQPQHF.

The sample holds many counts of this clonotype. The chain is built from TRBV7-9 and TRBJ1-1; D not certain. The germline gives CDR1 SEHNR, CDR2 FQNEAQ (reference sequence). V lost 5 bases and J lost 5, with 15 bases in between. This CDR3 has 14 amino acids. The CDR3 coding sequence is TGTGCCAGCAGCCTACCGGAAGCCGGGACTGAAGCTTTCTTT. Its translation is CASSLPEAGTEAFF.

This clonotype appeared many times. The chain has TRBV29-1 and TRBJ2-7; 8 nucleotides align to TRBD2. The CDR3 length is 16 residues. V gave up 4 bases and J gave up 4 bases; unmatched junction bases: 15. The V gene's germline CDR1 is SQVTM and CDR2 ANQGSEA. CDR3 sequence (DNA): TGCAGCGTTGCCTCTCTTGGAGCGGGAGTACTTTACGAGCAGTACTTC. This gives the protein CSVASLGAGVLYEQYF.

This clonotype was counted at least ten times. The rearrangement joins TRBV27 to TRBJ1-5, with TRBD1 matching over 7 bases. The CDR3 is 13 amino acids. With V trimmed by 8 bases and J by 4 bases, 5 bases remained unmatched. From germline, CDR1 is MNHEY and CDR2 SMNVEV (reference sequence). The CDR3 loop is CASRPGGNQPQHF. As DNA, the CDR3 is TGTGCCAGCCGCCCAGGGGGGAATCAGCCCCAGCATTTT.

This clonotype was seen at least ten times. V gene TRBV6-5 combines with J gene TRBJ1-2; TRBD1 aligns across 10 bases. The CDR3 sequence is 14 residues long. Germline values: CDR1 MNHEY, CDR2 SVGAGI. V lost 8 bases, J lost 5 bases, and 8 bases stayed unmatched. The DNA of the CDR3 is TGTGCCAGCGGGGCCACGGGACAGGGGTATGGCTACACCTTC. It codes for CASGATGQGYGYTF.